This TCR beta chain was obtained from a study of fetal regulatory T cell absence and autoimmunity. Sequencing was at survey level. Profiled with immunoSEQ multiplex PCR; TCRdb holds only in-frame clones, not every one. The table lists more than 85,000 clones, more than 70% of them singletons. Germline values: CDR1 SGHRS, CDR2 YFSETQ. V was shortened by 1 base and J by 4 bases, with 10 bases between the two germline ends. The CDR3 length is 14 residues. Study-level points and caveats: TRB gene family usage was broadly similar in cord blood and pancreas. Antigen-driven pancreatic autoimmunity before birth in IPEX was inferred from oligoclonal enrichment.

Turning to this clone: Its antigen is as yet unknown.

The sequencing input was pancreas tissue. The TCR comes from a male donor with IPEX syndrome. The chain employs TRBV5-1 and TRBJ2-3; TRBD2 might be the D (6 bases). The CDR3 DNA sequence: TGCGCCAGCAGCTTGACTAGCTTATCAGATACGCAGTATTTT. This sequence encodes CASSLTSLSDTQYF.